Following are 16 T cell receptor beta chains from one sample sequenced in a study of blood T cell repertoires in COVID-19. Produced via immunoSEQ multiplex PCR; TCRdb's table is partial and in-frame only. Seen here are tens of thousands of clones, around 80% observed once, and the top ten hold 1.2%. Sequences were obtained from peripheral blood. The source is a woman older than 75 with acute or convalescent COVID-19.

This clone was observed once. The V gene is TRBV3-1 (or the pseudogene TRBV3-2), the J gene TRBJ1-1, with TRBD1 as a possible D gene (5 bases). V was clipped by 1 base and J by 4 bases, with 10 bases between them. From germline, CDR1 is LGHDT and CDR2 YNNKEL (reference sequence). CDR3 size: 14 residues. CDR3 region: CASSQAGPSTEAFF. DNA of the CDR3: TGTGCCAGCAGCCAAGCAGGGCCGAGCACTGAAGCTTTCTTT.

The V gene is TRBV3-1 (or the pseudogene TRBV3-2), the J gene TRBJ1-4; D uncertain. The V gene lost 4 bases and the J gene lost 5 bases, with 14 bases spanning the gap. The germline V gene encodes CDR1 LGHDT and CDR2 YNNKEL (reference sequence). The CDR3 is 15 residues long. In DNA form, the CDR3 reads TGTGCCAGCAGCCCCTCCCTCCCTATCAATGAAAAACTGTTTTTT. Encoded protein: CASSPSLPINEKLFF.

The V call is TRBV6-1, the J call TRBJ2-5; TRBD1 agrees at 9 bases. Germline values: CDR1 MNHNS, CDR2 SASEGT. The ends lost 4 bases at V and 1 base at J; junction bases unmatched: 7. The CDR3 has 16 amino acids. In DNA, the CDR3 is TGTGCCAGCAGTGGGGGACAGGGCGGCCCCCAAGAGACCCAGTACTTC. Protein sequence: CASSGGQGGPQETQYF.

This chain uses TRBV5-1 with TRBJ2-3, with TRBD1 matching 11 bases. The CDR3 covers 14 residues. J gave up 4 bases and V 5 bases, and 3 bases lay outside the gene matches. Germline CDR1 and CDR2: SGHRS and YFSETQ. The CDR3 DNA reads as TGCGCCAGCAGGCGGACAGGGGGCGCAGATACGCAGTATTTT. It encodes CASRRTGGADTQYF.

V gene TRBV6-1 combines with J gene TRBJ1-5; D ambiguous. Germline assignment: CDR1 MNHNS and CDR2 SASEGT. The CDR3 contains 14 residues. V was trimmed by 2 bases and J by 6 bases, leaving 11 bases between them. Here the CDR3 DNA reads TGTGCCAGCAGTGAACGGAACCCGGGTCAGCCCCAGCATTTT. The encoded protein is CASSERNPGQPQHF.

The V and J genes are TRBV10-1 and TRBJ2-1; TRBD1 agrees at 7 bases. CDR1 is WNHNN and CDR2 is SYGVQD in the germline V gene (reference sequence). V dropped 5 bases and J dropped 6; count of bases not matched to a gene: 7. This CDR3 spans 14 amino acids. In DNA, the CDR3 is TGCGCCAGCAGTTCCACCCAGGGGGTCAATGAGCAGTTCTTC. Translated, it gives CASSSTQGVNEQFF.

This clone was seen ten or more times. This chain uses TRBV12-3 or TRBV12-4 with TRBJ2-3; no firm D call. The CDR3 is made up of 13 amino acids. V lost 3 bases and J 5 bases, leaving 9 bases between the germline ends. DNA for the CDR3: TGTGCCAGCAGTTTCGAAGGCGGAGATACGCAGTATTTT. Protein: CASSFEGGDTQYF.

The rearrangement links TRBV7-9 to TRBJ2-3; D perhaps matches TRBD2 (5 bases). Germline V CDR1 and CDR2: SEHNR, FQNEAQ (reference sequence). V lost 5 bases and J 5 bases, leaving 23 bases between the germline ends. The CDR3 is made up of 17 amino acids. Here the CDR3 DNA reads TGTGCCAGCAGCCCCGGGATATCGGCCCCGGAGATAGATACGCAGTATTTT. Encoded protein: CASSPGISAPEIDTQYF.

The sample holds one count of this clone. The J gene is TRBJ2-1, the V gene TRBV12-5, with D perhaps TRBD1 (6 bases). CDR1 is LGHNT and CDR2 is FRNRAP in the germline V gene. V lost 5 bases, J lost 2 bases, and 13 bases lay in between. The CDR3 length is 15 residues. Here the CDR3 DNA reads TGTGCTAGTGGTCCCCCACAGGGCCCCTACAATGAGCAGTTCTTC. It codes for CASGPPQGPYNEQFF.

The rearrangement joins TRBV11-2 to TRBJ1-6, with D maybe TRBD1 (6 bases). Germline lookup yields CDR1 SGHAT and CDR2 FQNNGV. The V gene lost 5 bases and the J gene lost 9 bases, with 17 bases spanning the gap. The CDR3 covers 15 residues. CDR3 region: CASSTYRDRGSPLHF. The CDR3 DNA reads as TGTGCCAGCAGCACATACAGGGATCGCGGTTCACCCCTCCACTTT. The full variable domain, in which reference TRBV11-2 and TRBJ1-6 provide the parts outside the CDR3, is EAGVAQSPRYKIIEKRQSVAFWCNPISGHATLYWYQQILGQGPKLLIQFQNNGVVDDSQLPKDRFSAERLKGVDSTLKIQPAKLEDSAVYLCASSTYRDRGSPLHFGNGTRLTVT.

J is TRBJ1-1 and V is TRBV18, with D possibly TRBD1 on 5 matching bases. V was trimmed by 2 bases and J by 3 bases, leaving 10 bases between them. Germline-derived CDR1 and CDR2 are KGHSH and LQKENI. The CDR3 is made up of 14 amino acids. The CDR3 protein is CASSPGGRDTEAFF. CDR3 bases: TGTGCCAGCTCACCAGGGGGGAGGGACACTGAAGCTTTCTTT.

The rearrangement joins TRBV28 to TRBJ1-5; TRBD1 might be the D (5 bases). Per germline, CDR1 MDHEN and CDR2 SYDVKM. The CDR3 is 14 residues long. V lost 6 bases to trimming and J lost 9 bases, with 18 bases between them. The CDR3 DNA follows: TGTGCCAGCAGCCCCCCGGGGGAGGTAAGGCCCCAGCATTTT. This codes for CASSPPGEVRPQHF.

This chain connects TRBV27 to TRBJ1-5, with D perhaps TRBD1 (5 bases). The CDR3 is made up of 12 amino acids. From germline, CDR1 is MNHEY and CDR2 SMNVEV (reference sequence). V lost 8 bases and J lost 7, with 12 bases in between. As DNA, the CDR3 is TGTGCCAGCCGCCAGGGTGGACAGCCCCAGCATTTT. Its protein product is CASRQGGQPQHF.

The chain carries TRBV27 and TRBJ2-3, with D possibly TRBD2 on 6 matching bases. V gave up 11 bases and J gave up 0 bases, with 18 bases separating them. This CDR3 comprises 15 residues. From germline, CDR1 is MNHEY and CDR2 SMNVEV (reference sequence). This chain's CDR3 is CACGVGSFSTDTQYF. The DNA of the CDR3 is TGTGCCTGCGGTGTCGGGAGCTTTAGCACAGATACGCAGTATTTT.

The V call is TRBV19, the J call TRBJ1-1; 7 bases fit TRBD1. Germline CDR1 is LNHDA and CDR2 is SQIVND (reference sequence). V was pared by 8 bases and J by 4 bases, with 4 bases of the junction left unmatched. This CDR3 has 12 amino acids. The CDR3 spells CASSRGSTEAFF. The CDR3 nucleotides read TGTGCCAGTTCCAGGGGGAGCACTGAAGCTTTCTTT. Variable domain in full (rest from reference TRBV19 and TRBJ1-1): DGGITQSPKYLFRKEGQNVTLSCEQNLNHDAMYWYRQDPGQGLRLIYYSQIVNDFQKGDIAEGYSVSREKKESFPLTVTSAQKNPTAFYLCASSRGSTEAFFGQGTRLTVV.

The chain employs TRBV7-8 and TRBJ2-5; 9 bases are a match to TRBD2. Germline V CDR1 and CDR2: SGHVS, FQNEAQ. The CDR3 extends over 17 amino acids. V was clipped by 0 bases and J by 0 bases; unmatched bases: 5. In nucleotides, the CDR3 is TGTGCCAGCAGCTTAGCTCTTCGCGGGGGGGACCAAGAGACCCAGTACTTC. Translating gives CASSLALRGGDQETQYF.